This T cell receptor beta chain came from a study of blood T cell repertoires in COVID-19. Study as a whole: Italy, Spain and the United States were the sources of the convalescent and acute COVID-19 samples. T cells, B-cell-depleted T cells, or PBMCs supplied cDNA or gDNA.

Original processing notes: Reference gene primer amplification gave estimated nucleated cell counts. The assay was immunoSEQ multiplex PCR, and TCRdb's table has in-frame clones only and misses some. D and trimming come from the DNA, and the V and J calls and clone size come from that table. The repertoire holds around 150,000 clones, over 75% seen once, with about 10% in the top ten. Germline V gene lookup returns CDR1 SGHRS and CDR2 YFSETQ. Trimming stripped 5 bases from V and 0 bases from J, with 14 bases between. This CDR3 is 15 amino acids long. Recruitment covered roughly 22 US areas and drew participants whose ages spanned roughly 18 to 100 years.

Sequencing was carried out using PBMCs or T cells enriched from blood (not recorded which). The chain recombines TRBV5-1 with TRBJ2-5; perhaps TRBD1 as D (6 bases). The sequence came from a man over 45 who had recovered from COVID-19. CDR3 DNA: TGCGCCAGCAGTTATCAAAACAGGGACCAAGAGACCCAGTACTTC. Its translation is CASSYQNRDQETQYF.